This TCR beta chain appears in the sequencing data of a study of T cell responses to AZD1222 COVID-19 vaccine. Findings of the study overall: With dominance at 160-218 and 743-854, vaccine-associated CD4 TCRs spanned spike.

TCRdb's table, derived via immunoSEQ multiplex PCR, lists solely in-frame clones and lacks some. The sample contains approximately 150,000 clones, around 90% of which appear only once. The count of this clone is one. The antigen remains unidentified. CDR3 length equals 15 residues. CDR1 is MNHEY and CDR2 is SMNVEV in the germline V gene (reference sequence). V was shortened by 0 bases and J by 1 base, with 9 bases between the two germline ends. The sequence came from an adult who received the MenACWY meningococcal vaccine as a control. This chain connects TRBV27 to TRBJ2-5; D not resolved. The source material was peripheral blood, sampled 28 days after the second dose of the MenACWY control vaccine. This CDR3 is CASSLSGRVQETQYF. Here the CDR3 DNA reads TGTGCCAGCAGTTTATCGGGTAGGGTCCAAGAGACCCAGTACTTC.